This TCR beta chain was sequenced in a study of T cell responses to AZD1222 COVID-19 vaccine (dated by TCRdb to the early 2020s). In terms of the full investigation: AZD1222 recipients given second doses at about 4 weeks or at about 12 weeks were pooled, since spike-specific TCR depth and breadth were not found to differ between the two schedules. TCR sequencing covered fewer than 250 trial participants: 207 given two doses of AZD1222 and approximately 25 given two doses of MenACWY control vaccine. Trial participants were enrolled by age into subgroups of 18-55, 56-69 and 70-plus years, and 148, 28 and 57 TCR-sequenced participants, respectively, were included in these subgroups. What the authors observed across the whole study: The vaccine-associated CD4 TCRs covered the entire spike protein, and the dominant responses fell in regions 160-218 and 743-854. Because no day 14 peak-response samples were available, the repertoires could be characterized only after the peak T cell response. Reportedly, close to half of the unique spike-specific TCRs recognized epitopes lying outside the regions that are mutated in the B.1.351 and B.1.1.7 variants. Most participants were white British and females outnumbered males, and the authors suggested that clonal diversity may have been underestimated. In the small 56-69-year group, the increase in depth fell short of significance, most likely because of low power. Spike-specific TCR breadth and depth rose significantly after two AZD1222 doses compared with day 0 and with MenACWY recipients. Only 5 to 7 AZD1222 recipients were SARS-CoV-2 seropositive at baseline, limiting conclusions about previously exposed vaccinees.

For this clone: The target of this receptor is not known. The record has no base qualities; no much larger clone is one base away.

Read against the paper, the sample's time point label means: baseline before first vaccination. Vaccinee samples were obtained from the UK trials COV001 and COV002, which included a single-blind randomized controlled phase 2/3 trial of AZD1222 (ChAdOx1 nCoV-19) in healthy adults. For TCRbeta chain sequencing, PBMC samples from trial participants were taken at day 0 and at day 28 after the second dose. The CDR3 regions of human TCRbeta chains were analyzed by immunosequencing. The published analysis was carried out like this. Repertoire TCRs were matched against a reference library of SARS-CoV-2-specific TCRs generated with the MIRA antigen-specificity platform. Breadth meant the fraction of unique TCRs that were SARS-CoV-2-associated, whereas depth meant the fraction of total T cells that were SARS-CoV-2-associated. Using the MIRA data, every spike-specific TCR was mapped to the spike region that the TCR reacted to and assigned to either a CD4 or a CD8 class. Log10-transformed breadth and depth values were compared by one-way ANOVA with Sidak's multiple comparisons tests. Drawn from immuneACCESS, this table holds only the in-frame rearrangements with V and J called that TCRdb kept. Clones are partly lost; checked studies trace under half to an unresolved V gene and leave the rest unexplained. V, J and clone size were drawn from that table, and D and trimming were deduced from the DNA. A total of about 100,000 clones appear in this sample, about 85% of them only once. The ten top clones hold approximately 5% of the sample.

The sequence was obtained from an adult in good health. The sample here was peripheral blood, taken on day 0 of AZD1222 vaccination.

The CDR3 region: CASSQDLGLDTQYF. The DNA sequence reads TGTGCCAGCAGCCAAGATCTCGGGCTGGATACGCAGTATTTT. In this chain, TRBV3-1 (or the pseudogene TRBV3-2) is recombined with TRBJ2-3, with the identity of the D gene unclear. The germline ends are 10 bases apart after V is trimmed by 0 bases and J by 6 bases. Reading the germline V gene (reference sequence) gives CDR1 LGHDT and CDR2 YNNKEL. Taken from cysteine to phenylalanine, the CDR3 has 14 residues. Left in the record is the CDR3 DNA by itself, 42 bases read in frame from the first base.